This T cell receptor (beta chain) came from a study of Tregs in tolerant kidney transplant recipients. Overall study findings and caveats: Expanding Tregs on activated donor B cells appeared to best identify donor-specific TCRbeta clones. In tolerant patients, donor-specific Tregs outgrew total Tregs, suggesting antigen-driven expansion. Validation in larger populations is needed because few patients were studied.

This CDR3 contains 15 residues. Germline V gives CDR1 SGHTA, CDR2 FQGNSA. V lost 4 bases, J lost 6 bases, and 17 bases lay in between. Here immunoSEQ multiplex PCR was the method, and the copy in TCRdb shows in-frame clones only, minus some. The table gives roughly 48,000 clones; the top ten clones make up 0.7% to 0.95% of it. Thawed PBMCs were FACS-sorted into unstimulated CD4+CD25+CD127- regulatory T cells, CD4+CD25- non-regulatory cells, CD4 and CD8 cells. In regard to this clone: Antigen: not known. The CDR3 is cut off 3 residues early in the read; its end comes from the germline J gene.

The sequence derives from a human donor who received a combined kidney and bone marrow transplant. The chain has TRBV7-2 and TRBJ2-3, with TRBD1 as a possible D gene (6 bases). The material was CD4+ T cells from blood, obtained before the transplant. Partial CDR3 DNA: TGTGCCAGCAGCTCAAGACAGGCCCTAGTTGATACG. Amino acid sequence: CASSSRQALVDT. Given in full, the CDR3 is CASSSRQALVDTQYF.